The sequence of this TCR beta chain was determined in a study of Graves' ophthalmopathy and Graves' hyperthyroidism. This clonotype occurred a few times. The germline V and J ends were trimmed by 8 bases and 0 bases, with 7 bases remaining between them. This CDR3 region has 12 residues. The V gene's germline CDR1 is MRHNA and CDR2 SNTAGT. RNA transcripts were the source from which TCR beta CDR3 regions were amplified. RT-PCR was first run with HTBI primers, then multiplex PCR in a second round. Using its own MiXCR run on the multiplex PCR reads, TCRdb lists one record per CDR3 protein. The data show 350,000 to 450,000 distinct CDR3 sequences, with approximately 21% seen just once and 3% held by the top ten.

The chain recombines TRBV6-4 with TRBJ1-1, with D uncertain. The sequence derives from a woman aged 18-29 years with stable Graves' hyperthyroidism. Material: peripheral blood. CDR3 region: CASPAMNTEAFF. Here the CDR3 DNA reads TGTGCCAGCCCAGCCATGAACACTGAAGCTTTCTTT.